This T cell receptor beta chain originates from a study of pediatric ulcerative colitis. Notes on the study in general: Compared with controls, ulcerative colitis showed greater blood-rectum clone sharing. Clonal expansions reduced rectal repertoire diversity in acute severe colitis.

This CDR3 has 17 residues. V shed 6 bases and J 2 bases; nucleotides not matched to a gene: 9. Germline values: CDR1 SGHRS, CDR2 YFSETQ. A remark on this clone: Antigen specificity is unknown.

Ulcerative colitis patients received no immunosuppressive medication before the diagnostic colonoscopy. Up to 500,000 reads were sequenced per sample. TCRdb's copy holds only in-frame clones and misses some; the assay was immunoSEQ multiplex PCR. Among tens of thousands of clones listed, 85% to 90% were seen once. Sequenced material: blood. The receptor comes from a boy aged 5-17 years with severe ulcerative colitis. The chain uses TRBV5-1 and TRBJ2-2; 11 nucleotides align to TRBD2. CDR3 DNA sequence: TGCGCCAGCACCCCAACCGGACTAGCGGGCAACACCGGGGAGCTGTTTTTT. Protein product: CASTPTGLAGNTGELFF.